The T cell receptor (beta chain) under discussion was sequenced for a study of long-term antiretroviral therapy in people with HIV. Between the trimmed V and J ends, which lost 5 bases and 1 base, there was a span of 8 bases. CDR3 size: 14 residues. CDR1 SGHNT and CDR2 YENEEA come from the germline V gene. Version v3.0 of the immunoSEQ assay ran at survey level. Per-sample sequencing targets were roughly 35,000-55,000 T-cell genomes. Measured with immunoSEQ multiplex PCR; TCRdb has only the in-frame clones, and not every one. The table lists 32,000 or so clones, approximately 90% of them singletons. Each donor had at least one pre-ART and at least two post-ART PBMC samples.

The J gene is TRBJ2-2, the V gene TRBV11-3, with a tentative D call TRBD1 (5 bases). The TCR originated in a man in his forties or fifties with HIV. The sequencing used unsorted PBMCs, collected 3.2 years before starting antiretroviral therapy. The CDR3 protein is CASSRDRNTGELFF. Written as DNA, the CDR3 is TGTGCCAGCAGCCGAGACAGGAACACCGGGGAGCTGTTTTTT.